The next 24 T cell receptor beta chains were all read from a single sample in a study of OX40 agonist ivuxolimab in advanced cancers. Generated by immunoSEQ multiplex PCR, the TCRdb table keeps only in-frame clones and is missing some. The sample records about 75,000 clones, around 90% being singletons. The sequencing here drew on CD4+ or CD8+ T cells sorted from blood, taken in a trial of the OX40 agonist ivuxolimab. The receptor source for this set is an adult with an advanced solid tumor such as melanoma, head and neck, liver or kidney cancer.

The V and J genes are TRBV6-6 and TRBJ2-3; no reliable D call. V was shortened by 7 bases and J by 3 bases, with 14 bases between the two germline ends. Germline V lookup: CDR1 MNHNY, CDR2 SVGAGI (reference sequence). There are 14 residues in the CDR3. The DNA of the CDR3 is TGTGCCAGCACTTCCCCAACGGGTACAGATACGCAGTATTTT. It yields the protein CASTSPTGTDTQYF.

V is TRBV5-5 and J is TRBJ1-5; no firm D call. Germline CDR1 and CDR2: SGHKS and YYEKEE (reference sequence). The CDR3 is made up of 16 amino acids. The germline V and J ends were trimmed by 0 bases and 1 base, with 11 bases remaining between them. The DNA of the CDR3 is TGTGCCAGCAGCTTGGGCGCAGGTATCAGCAATCAGCCCCAGCATTTT. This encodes CASSLGAGISNQPQHF.

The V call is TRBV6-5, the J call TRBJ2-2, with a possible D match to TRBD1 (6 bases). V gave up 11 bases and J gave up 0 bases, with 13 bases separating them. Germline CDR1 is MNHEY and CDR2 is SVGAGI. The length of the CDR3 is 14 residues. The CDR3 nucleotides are TGTGCCGTCCACAGGGCCGCGAACACCGGGGAGCTGTTTTTT. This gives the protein CAVHRAANTGELFF.

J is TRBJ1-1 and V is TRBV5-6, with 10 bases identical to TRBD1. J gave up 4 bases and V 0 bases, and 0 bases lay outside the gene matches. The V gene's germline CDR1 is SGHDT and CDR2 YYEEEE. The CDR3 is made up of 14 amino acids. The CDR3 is CASSLGQGATEAFF. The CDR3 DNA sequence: TGTGCCAGCAGCTTGGGACAGGGGGCCACTGAAGCTTTCTTT. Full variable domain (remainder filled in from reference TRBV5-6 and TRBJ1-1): DAGVTQSPTHLIKTRGQQVTLRCSPKSGHDTVSWYQQALGQGPQFIFQYYEEEERQRGNFPDRFSGHQFPNYSSELNVNALLLGDSALYLCASSLGQGATEAFFGQGTRLTVV.

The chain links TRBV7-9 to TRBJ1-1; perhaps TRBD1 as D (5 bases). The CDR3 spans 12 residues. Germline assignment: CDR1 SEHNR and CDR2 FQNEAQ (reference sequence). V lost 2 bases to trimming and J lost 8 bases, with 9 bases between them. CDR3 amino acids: CASSLFGAEAFF. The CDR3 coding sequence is TGTGCCAGCAGCTTATTTGGGGCGGAAGCTTTCTTT.

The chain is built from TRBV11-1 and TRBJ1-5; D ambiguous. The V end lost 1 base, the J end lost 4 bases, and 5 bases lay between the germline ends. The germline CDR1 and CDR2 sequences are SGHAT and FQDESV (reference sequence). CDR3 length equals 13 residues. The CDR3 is CASSLVQNQPQHF. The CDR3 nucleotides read TGTGCCAGCAGCTTAGTCCAGAATCAGCCCCAGCATTTT. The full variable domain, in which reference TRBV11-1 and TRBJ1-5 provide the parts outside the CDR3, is EAEVAQSPRYKITEKSQAVAFWCDPISGHATLYWYRQILGQGPELLVQFQDESVVDDSQLPKDRFSAERLKGVDSTLKIQPAELGDSAMYLCASSLVQNQPQHFGDGTRLSIL.

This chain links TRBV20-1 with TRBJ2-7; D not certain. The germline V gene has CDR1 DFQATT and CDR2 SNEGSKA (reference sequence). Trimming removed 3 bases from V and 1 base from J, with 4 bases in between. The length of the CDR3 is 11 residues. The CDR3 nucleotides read TGCAGTGCTAGCGGATCCTACGAGCAGTACTTC. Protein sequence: CSASGSYEQYF.

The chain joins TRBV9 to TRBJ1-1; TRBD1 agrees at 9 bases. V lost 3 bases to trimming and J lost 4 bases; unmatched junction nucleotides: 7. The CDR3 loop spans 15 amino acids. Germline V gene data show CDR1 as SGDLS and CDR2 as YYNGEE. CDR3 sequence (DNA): TGTGCCAGCAGCGCCCAGGGACAGGGCCCCACTGAAGCTTTCTTT. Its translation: CASSAQGQGPTEAFF.

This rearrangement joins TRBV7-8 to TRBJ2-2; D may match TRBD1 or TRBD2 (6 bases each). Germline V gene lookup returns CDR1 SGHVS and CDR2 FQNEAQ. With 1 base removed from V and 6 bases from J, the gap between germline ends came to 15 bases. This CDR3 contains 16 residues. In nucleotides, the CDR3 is TGTGCCAGCAGCTTAGTTCGTGGGGGCGGGGCCGGGGAGCTGTTTTTT. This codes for CASSLVRGGGAGELFF.

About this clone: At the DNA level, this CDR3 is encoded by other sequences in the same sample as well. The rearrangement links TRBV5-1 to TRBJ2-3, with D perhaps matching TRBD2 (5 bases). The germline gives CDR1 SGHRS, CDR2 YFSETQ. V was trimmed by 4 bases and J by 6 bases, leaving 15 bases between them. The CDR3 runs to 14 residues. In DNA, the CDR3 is TGCGCCAGCAGCCCTGGAGGCAGGCGGGATACGCAGTATTTT. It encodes CASSPGGRRDTQYF.

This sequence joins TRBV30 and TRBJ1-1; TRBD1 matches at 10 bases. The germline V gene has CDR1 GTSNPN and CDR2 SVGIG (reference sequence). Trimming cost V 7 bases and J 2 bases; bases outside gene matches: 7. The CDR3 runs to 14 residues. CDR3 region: CALTWDRGNTEAFF. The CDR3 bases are TGTGCCTTGACCTGGGACAGGGGTAACACTGAAGCTTTCTTT.

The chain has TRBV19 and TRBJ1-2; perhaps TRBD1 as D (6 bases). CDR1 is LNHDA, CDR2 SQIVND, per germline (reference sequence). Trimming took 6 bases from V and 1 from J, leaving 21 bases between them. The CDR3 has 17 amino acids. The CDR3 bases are TGTGCCAGTAGCAGTAGACCCTTTCCGGGACATAACTATGGCTACACCTTC. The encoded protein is CASSSRPFPGHNYGYTF.

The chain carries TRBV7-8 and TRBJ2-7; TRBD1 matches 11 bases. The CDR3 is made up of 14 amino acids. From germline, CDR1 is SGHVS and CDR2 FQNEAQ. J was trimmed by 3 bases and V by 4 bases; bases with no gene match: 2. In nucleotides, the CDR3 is TGTGCCAGCAGCTCGGGACAGGGGGGCTACGAGCAGTACTTC. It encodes CASSSGQGGYEQYF.

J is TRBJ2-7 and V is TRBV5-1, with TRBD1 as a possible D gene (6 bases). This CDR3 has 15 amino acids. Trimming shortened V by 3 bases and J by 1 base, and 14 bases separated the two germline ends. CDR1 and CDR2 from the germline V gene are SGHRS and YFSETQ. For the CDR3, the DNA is TGCGCCAGCAGCTACGGGACATCGGCATCCTACGAGCAGTACTTC. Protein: CASSYGTSASYEQYF. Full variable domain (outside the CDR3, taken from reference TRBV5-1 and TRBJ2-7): KAGVTQTPRYLIKTRGQQVTLSCSPISGHRSVSWYQQTPGQGLQFLFEYFSETQRNKGNFPGRFSGRQFSNSRSEMNVSTLELGDSALYLCASSYGTSASYEQYFGPGTRLTVT.

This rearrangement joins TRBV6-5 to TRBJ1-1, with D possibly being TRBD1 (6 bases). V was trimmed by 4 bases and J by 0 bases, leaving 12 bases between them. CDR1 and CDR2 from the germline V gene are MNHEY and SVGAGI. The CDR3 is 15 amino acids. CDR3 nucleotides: TGTGCCAGCAGTTCGAGGACAGTAATGAACACTGAAGCTTTCTTT. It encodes CASSSRTVMNTEAFF.

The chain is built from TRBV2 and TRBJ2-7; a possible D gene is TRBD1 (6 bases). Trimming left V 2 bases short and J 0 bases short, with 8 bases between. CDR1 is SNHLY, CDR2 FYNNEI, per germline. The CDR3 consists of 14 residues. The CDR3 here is CASSEQGSSYEQYF. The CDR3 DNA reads TGTGCCAGCAGTGAACAGGGGAGCTCCTACGAGCAGTACTTC.

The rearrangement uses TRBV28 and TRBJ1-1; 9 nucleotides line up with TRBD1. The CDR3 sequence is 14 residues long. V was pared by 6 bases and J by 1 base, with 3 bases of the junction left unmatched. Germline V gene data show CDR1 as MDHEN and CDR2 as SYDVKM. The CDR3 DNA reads TGTGCCAGCAGCCGGGGACAGGGGAACACTGAAGCTTTCTTT. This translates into CASSRGQGNTEAFF.

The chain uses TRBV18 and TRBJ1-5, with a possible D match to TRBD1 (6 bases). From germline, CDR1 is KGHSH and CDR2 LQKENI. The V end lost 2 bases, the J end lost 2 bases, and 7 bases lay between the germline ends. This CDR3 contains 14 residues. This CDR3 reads CASSPRGGNQPQHF. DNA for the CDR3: TGTGCCAGCTCACCAAGGGGGGGCAATCAGCCCCAGCATTTT.

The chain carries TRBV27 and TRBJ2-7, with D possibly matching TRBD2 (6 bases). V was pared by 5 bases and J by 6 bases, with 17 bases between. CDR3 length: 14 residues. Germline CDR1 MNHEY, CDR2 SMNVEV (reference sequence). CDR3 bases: TGTGCCAGCAGTCAAAGGCAAGCCGGGGGCGAGCAGTACTTC. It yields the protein CASSQRQAGGEQYF.

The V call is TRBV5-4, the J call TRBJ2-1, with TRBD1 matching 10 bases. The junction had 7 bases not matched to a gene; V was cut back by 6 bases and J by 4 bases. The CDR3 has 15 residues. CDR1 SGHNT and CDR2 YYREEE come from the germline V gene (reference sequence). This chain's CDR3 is CASTLDRGLYNEQFF. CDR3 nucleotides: TGTGCCAGCACCCTCGACAGGGGGCTATACAATGAGCAGTTCTTC.

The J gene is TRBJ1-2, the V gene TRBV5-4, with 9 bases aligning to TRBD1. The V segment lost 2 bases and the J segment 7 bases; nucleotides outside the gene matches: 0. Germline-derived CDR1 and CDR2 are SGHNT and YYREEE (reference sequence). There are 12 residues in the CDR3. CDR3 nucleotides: TGTGCCAGCAGCTTACAGGGGGCTGGCTACACCTTC. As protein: CASSLQGAGYTF.

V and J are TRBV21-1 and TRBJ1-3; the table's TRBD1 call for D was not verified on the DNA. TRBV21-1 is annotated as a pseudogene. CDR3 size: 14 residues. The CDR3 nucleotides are TGTGCCAGCAGCAAAGTGCCAGGTGGAAACACCATATATTTT. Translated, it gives CASSKVPGGNTIYF.

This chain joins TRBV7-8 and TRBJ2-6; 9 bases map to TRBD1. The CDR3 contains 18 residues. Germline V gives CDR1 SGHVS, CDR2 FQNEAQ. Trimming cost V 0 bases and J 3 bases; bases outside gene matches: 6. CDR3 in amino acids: CASSLAQTGGFGANVLTF. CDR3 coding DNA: TGTGCCAGCAGCTTAGCGCAGACAGGGGGATTTGGGGCCAACGTCCTGACTTTC. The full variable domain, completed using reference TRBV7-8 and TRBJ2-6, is GAGVSQSPRYKVAKRGQDVALRCDPISGHVSLFWYQQALGQGPEFLTYFQNEAQLDKSGLPSDRFFAERPEGSVSTLKIQRTQQEDSAVYLCASSLAQTGGFGANVLTFGAGSRLTVL.

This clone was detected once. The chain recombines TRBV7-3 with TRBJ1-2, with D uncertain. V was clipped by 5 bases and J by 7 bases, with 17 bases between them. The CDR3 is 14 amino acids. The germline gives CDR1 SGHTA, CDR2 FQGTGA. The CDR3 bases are TGTGCCAGCAGCCCCGGGTCTGACGGGGTTGGCTACACCTTC. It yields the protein CASSPGSDGVGYTF.